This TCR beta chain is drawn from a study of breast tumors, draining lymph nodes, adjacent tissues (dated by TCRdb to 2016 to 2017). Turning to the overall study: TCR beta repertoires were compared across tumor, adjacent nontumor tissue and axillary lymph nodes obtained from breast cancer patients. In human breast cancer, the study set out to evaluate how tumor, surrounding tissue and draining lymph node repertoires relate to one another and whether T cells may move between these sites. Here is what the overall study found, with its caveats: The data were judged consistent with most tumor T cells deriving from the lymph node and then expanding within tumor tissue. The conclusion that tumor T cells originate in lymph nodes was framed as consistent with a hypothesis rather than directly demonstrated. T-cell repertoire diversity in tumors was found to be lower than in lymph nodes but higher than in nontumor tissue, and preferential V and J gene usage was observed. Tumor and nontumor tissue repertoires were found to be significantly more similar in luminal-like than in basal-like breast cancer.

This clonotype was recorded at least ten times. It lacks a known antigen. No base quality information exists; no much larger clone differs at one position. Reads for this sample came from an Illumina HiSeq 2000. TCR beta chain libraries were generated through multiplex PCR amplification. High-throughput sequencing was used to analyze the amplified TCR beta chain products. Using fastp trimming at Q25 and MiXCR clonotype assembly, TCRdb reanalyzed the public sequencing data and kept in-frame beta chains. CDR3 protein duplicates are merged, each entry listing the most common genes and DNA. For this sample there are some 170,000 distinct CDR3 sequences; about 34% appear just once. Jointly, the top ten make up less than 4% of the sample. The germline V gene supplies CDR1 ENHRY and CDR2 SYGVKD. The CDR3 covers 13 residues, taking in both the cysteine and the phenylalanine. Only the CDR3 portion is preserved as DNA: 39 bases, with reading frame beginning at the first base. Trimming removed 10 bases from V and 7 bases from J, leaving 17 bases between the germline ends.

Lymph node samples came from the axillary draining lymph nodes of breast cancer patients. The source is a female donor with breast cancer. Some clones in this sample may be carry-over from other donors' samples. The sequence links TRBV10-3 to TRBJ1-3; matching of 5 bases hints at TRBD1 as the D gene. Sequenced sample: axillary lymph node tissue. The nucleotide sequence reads TGTGCCACCGGTCTACCTTCAGGGAACACCATATATTTT. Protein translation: CATGLPSGNTIYF.